This T cell receptor (beta chain) was recorded in a study of neurological immune-mediated disorders. With 10-nucleotide random UMIs included, cDNA was synthesized by 5'RACE. TCRdb itself ran the 5' RACE reads through MiXCR, one entry per CDR3 protein. The sample carries 50,000 to 70,000 distinct CDR3 sequences, roughly 4.8% recorded once. PBMCs stored at -80 C, 2 million in total, were the source of the unsorted libraries. This clonotype appeared many times. V lost 7 bases and J lost 7, with 14 bases in between. Germline assignment: CDR1 ENHRY and CDR2 SYGVKD. The CDR3 has 13 amino acids. The rearrangement uses TRBV10-3 and TRBJ1-5; D is unresolved. This sequence originates from a man aged 25-45 years with multiple sclerosis. Material: PBMCs. The CDR3 DNA follows: TGTGCCATCAAGGGCACAGCGGGGCAGCCCCAGCATTTT. Translated, it gives CAIKGTAGQPQHF.